This T cell receptor beta chain was recovered during a study of T cells in tuberculosis. Cells were sorted from thawed PBMC rested overnight and stained with GMM-loaded CD1B tetramer, viability dye and anti-CD3. CD1B tetramers were loaded with Rhodococcus equi-derived C32 glucose monomycolate. Before cryopreservation, the sorted PBMC lost their CD14-expressing monocytes. Assay used: immunoSEQ multiplex PCR; TCRdb lists only in-frame clones, some missing. The sample includes roughly 61,000 clones, roughly 90% of them seen just once. This CDR3 contains 14 residues. Between the trimmed V and J ends, which lost 4 bases and 1 base, there was a span of 12 bases. Germline assignment: CDR1 SGHRS and CDR2 YFSETQ. The table lists this clone with a count of one. Findings of the study overall: Some low-affinity tetramer-binding T cells may be absent from this sample.

The chain is built from TRBV5-1 and TRBJ2-7; D is unresolved. Input material: CD1b-GMM tetramer-negative cells sorted from PBMCs. The receptor comes from an adult woman with latent tuberculosis. CDR3 bases: TGCGCCAGCAGCGTTGACATATGGTCCTACGAGCAGTACTTC. As protein: CASSVDIWSYEQYF.